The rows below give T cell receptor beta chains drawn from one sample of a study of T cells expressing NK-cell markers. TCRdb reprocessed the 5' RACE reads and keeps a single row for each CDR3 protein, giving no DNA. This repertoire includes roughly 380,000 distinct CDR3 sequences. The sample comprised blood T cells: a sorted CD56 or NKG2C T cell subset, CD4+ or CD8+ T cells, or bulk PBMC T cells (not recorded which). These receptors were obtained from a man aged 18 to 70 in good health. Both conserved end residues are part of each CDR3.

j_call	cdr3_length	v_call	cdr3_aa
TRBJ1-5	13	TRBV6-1	CASTILQGQPQHF
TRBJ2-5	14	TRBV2	CASSESGDWGIQYF
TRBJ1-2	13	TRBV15	CATAARPLDGYTF
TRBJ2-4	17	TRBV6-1	CASSSPPGFPAKNIQYF
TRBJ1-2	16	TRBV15	CATSRTGTGRYYGYTF
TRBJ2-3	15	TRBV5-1	CASSLGSPSTDTQYF
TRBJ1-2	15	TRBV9	CASSVEGAPIYGYTF
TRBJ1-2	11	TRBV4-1	CASSHLGGYTF
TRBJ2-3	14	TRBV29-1	CSVDGRGATDTQYF
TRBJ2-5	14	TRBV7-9	CASSFGGNQETQYF
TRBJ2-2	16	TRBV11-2	CASSLRTFLNTGELFF
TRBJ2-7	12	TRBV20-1	CTGGPGSYEQYF
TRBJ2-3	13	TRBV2	CASGSGITDTQYF
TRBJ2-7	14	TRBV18	CASSWTTGDLEQYF
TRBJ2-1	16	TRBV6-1	CASSPTWAGATAEQFF
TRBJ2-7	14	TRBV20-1	CSAAGGAGSYEQYF
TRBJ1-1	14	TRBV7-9	CASSSATGGTEAFF
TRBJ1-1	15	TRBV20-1	CSARGQKNMNTEAFF
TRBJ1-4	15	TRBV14	CASSQEGQGNEKLFF
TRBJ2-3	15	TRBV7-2	CASSPSGQWGDTQYF
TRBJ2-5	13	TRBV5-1	CASSWDTQETQYF
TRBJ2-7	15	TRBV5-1	CASSHPGQGSYEQYF
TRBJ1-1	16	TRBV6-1	CASSKERDRLNTEAFF
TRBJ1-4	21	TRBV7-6	CASSLNVGGAGQAIPPGKLFF
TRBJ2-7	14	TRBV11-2	CASSLGQAAYEQYF
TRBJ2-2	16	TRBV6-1	CASSEWAGANTGELFF
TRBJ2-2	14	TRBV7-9	CASRGQPRTGELFF
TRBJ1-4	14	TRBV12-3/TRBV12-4	CASSLSQGGEKLFF
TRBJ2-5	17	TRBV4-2	CASSQETSGGPQETQYF
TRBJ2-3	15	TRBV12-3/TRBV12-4	CASSSRISNTDTQYF
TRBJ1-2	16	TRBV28	CASSLAMTARGYGYTF
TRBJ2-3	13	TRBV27	CASSSPIDRAEYF
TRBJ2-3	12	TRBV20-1	CSARRTSGGKYF
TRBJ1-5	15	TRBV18	CASSPPGQGSRPQHF
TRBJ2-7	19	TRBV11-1	CASSLALTGAREDPYEQYF
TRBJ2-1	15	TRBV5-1	CASSSGASKNNEQFF
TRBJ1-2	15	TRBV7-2	CASSPGQGAPVGYTF
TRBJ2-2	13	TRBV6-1	CASTRGGTGELFF
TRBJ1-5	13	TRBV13	CASSRDRTWPQHF
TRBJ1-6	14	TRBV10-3	CAISGGGDNSPLHF
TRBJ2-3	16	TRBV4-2	CASSHGTSVQVDTQYF